The 11 T cell receptor beta chains listed next were all sequenced from one sample in a study of CD8 T cells in ankylosing spondylitis. Study-wide results and caveats: It appeared that ankylosing spondylitis blood was characterized by a TCR beta motif of seven or eight highly homologous variants.

MiXCR, run by TCRdb on the 5' RACE reads, gives a single entry per CDR3 protein. The sample includes a few hundred thousand distinct CDR3 sequences, around 22% of them seen just once. Their antigens are not known. Sequencing was carried out using blood, either unsorted or a sorted T cell fraction (not recorded which). The receptors shown here come from a male donor with ankylosing spondylitis.

The CDR3 sequence: CATRTENYEQYF. CDR3 sequence (DNA): TGTGCCACGAGGACAGAGAACTACGAGCAGTACTTC. The chain employs TRBV25-1 and TRBJ2-7; TRBD1 might be the D (6 bases). CDR3 size: 12 residues. Germline CDR1 is MGHDK and CDR2 is SYGVNS. Deletions cut 10 bases from V and 3 bases from J, with 13 bases between.

The rearrangement joins TRBV7-6 to TRBJ2-5, with D possibly being TRBD1 (6 bases). Germline lookup yields CDR1 SGHVS and CDR2 FNYEAQ. This CDR3 contains 13 residues. V lost 4 bases and J lost 5, with 11 bases in between. The CDR3 DNA is TGTGCCAGCAGCTATAACAGGGCTGAGACCCAGTACTTC. Its protein product is CASSYNRAETQYF.

Ten or more counts support this clonotype. The chain uses TRBV30 and TRBJ1-6; the match to TRBD1 covers 7 bases. With 4 bases clipped from V and 10 bases from J, the junction kept 13 bases outside the gene matches. Germline CDR1 reads GTSNPN; CDR2 reads SVGIG (reference sequence). The CDR3 has 15 residues. CDR3 sequence reads: CAWKNRGSLYSPLHF. CDR3 nucleotide sequence: TGTGCCTGGAAGAACAGGGGCTCTTTATACTCACCCCTCCACTTT.

This clonotype was counted many times. The chain is built from TRBV12-3 or TRBV12-4 and TRBJ2-5; TRBD2 is a possible D gene (6 bases). The CDR3 is 14 amino acids. The V and J ends lost 3 bases and 5 bases respectively, with 13 bases between them. CDR3 DNA: TGTGCCAGCAGTTTCGCTCGGGAGATGGAGACCCAGTACTTC. Protein sequence: CASSFAREMETQYF.

Many counts were recorded for this clonotype. The chain couples TRBV12-3 or TRBV12-4 to TRBJ2-6; no firm D call. Trimming removed 3 bases from V and 2 bases from J, with 5 bases in between. The CDR3 spans 14 residues. CDR3 DNA: TGTGCCAGCAGTTTGGGAACTGGGGCCAACGTCCTGACTTTC. Translating gives CASSLGTGANVLTF.

This clonotype was counted between two and nine times. The chain recombines TRBV2 with TRBJ2-2, with TRBD2 identical over 7 bases. J was trimmed by 4 bases and V by 2 bases; bases with no gene match: 4. From germline, CDR1 is SNHLY and CDR2 FYNNEI. CDR3 length equals 15 residues. CDR3 in amino acids: CASSERTSATGELFF. The CDR3 nucleotides are TGTGCCAGCAGTGAACGTACTAGCGCCACCGGGGAGCTGTTTTTT.

The rearrangement links TRBV14 to TRBJ2-1, with D possibly matching TRBD2 (5 bases). CDR1 and CDR2 from the germline V gene are SGHDN and FVKESK. The CDR3 runs 12 residues. The V end was cut by 3 bases, the J end by 12 bases, with 12 bases between. This CDR3 reads CASSHLEGAQFF. For the CDR3, the DNA is TGTGCCAGCAGCCACCTTGAGGGTGCGCAGTTCTTC.

This chain joins TRBV21-1 and TRBJ2-2. TRBV21-1 corresponds to a pseudogene. The CDR3 contains 16 residues. The CDR3 nucleotides are TGTGCCAGCAGCCTCGAACCTTTCAAGGGCACCGGGGAGCTGTTTTTT. Encoded protein: CASSLEPFKGTGELFF.

The gene calls are TRBV27 and TRBJ1-1; D gene uncertain. Deletions cut 3 bases from V and 4 bases from J, with 9 bases between. Germline assignment: CDR1 MNHEY and CDR2 SMNVEV (reference sequence). There are 13 residues in the CDR3. As DNA, the CDR3 is TGTGCCAGCAGTTTCACCTGGGGCACTGAAGCTTTCTTT. Protein product: CASSFTWGTEAFF.

The chain has TRBV18 and TRBJ2-1, with a weak D call TRBD1 (6 bases). Germline CDR1 KGHSH, CDR2 LQKENI. The CDR3 extends over 14 amino acids. Trimming left V 7 bases short and J 4 bases short, with 14 bases between. The CDR3 region has the DNA TGTGCCAGCTGCGCCGGACAGCTATACAATGAGCAGTTCTTC. Translated: CASCAGQLYNEQFF.

This sequence joins TRBV7-2 and TRBJ2-5, with D unresolved. The CDR3 extends over 14 amino acids. The V end lost 5 bases, the J end lost 5 bases, and 15 bases lay between the germline ends. Germline CDR1 is SGHTA and CDR2 is FQGNSA. The chain's CDR3 is CASSAWMNGETQYF. For the CDR3, the DNA is TGTGCCAGCAGCGCTTGGATGAATGGGGAGACCCAGTACTTC.